Following are 13 T cell receptor beta chains from one sample sequenced in a study of blood T cell repertoires in COVID-19. Repertoires were generated with immunoSEQ multiplex PCR, while TCRdb's copy carries only in-frame clones and drops some. Among about 98,000 clones listed, more than 60% were seen once. Material for sequencing was peripheral blood. The receptor source for this set is a man between 65 and 79 years old with acute or convalescent COVID-19.

This rearrangement joins TRBV6-5 to TRBJ1-4; 11 nucleotides agree with TRBD1. Germline values: CDR1 MNHEY, CDR2 SVGAGI. The CDR3 sequence is 15 residues long. V trimming: 6 bases; J trimming: 7 bases; junction bases outside the gene matches: 7. The CDR3 region has the DNA TGTGCCAGCAGCATACAGGGACAGGGGGGTGAAAAACTGTTTTTT. Amino acid sequence: CASSIQGQGGEKLFF.

The chain links TRBV9 to TRBJ2-1; a weak D match, TRBD2 (6 bases). This CDR3 is built from 15 residues. Trimming stripped 5 bases from V and 0 bases from J, with 12 bases between. Germline CDR1 is SGDLS and CDR2 is YYNGEE. The CDR3 loop is CASSRDSSSYNEQFF. CDR3 DNA: TGTGCCAGCAGTCGGGACTCAAGCTCCTACAATGAGCAGTTCTTC.

This chain uses TRBV6-6 with TRBJ2-5; D perhaps matches TRBD1 (6 bases). CDR3 length: 11 amino acids. Per germline, CDR1 MNHNY and CDR2 SVGAGI (reference sequence). V was trimmed by 8 bases and J by 6 bases, leaving 10 bases between them. The CDR3 DNA follows: TGTGCCAGCCTGACAGGTCAGACCCAGTACTTC. The encoded protein is CASLTGQTQYF.

V and J are TRBV5-1 and TRBJ2-1; 10 bases are shared with TRBD2. The germline CDR1 and CDR2 sequences are SGHRS and YFSETQ. The CDR3 extends over 16 amino acids. V lost 0 bases and J lost 8; bases outside the gene matches: 8. The CDR3 sequence: CASSLELAGASDEQFF. The CDR3 coding sequence is TGCGCCAGCAGCTTGGAGCTAGCGGGAGCCAGCGATGAGCAGTTCTTC.

The chain recombines TRBV27 with TRBJ1-6; TRBD1 matches 7 bases. The CDR3 spans 13 residues. V lost 6 bases and J lost 10; bases outside the gene matches: 6. Per germline, CDR1 MNHEY and CDR2 SMNVEV (reference sequence). CDR3 sequence reads: CASRGQRTSPLHF. The CDR3 bases are TGTGCCAGCAGGGGACAGAGGACCTCACCCCTCCACTTT.

This clone was seen a single time. The V call is TRBV27, the J call TRBJ1-4; TRBD1 matches at 7 bases. Unmatched junction bases numbered 6, after V lost 4 bases and J lost 7 bases. The CDR3 is 14 residues long. CDR1 is MNHEY and CDR2 is SMNVEV in the germline V gene (reference sequence). CDR3 DNA: TGTGCCAGCAGTTCCCGGACAGGTTTTGAAAAACTGTTTTTT. Its protein product is CASSSRTGFEKLFF. Based on the CDR3 plus reference TRBV27 and TRBJ1-4, the full variable domain is EAQVTQNPRYLITVTGKKLTVTCSQNMNHEYMSWYRQDPGLGLRQIYYSMNVEVTDKGDVPEGYKVSRKEKRNFPLILESPSPNQTSLYFCASSSRTGFEKLFFGSGTQLSVL.

The gene calls are TRBV3-1 (or the pseudogene TRBV3-2) and TRBJ2-2; 8 bases fit TRBD2. The CDR3 covers 16 residues. V gave up 4 bases and J gave up 0 bases; unmatched junction bases: 4. Germline V CDR1 and CDR2: LGHDT, YNNKEL (reference sequence). CDR3 bases: TGTGCCAGCAGCCTTTTAGCGGGGACGAACACCGGGGAGCTGTTTTTT. It yields the protein CASSLLAGTNTGELFF.

The chain couples TRBV30 to TRBJ1-1; no definite D call. In germline, CDR1 is GTSNPN, CDR2 SVGIG (reference sequence). Trimming took 2 bases from V and 0 from J, leaving 4 bases between them. The CDR3 extends over 12 amino acids. CDR3 in amino acids: CAWSRVNTEAFF. For the CDR3, the DNA is TGTGCCTGGAGTCGGGTGAACACTGAAGCTTTCTTT.

The chain couples TRBV5-4 to TRBJ1-1; D perhaps matches TRBD1 (5 bases). This CDR3 is 16 amino acids long. The V gene's germline CDR1 is SGHNT and CDR2 YYREEE (reference sequence). Deletions cut 3 bases from V and 0 bases from J, with 15 bases between. CDR3 DNA: TGTGCCAGCAGCTCCGCTCTACAGGTTTTGAACACTGAAGCTTTCTTT. Protein sequence: CASSSALQVLNTEAFF.

Here the CDR3 DNA reads TGCAGTGCTAGTTTACGGGACTCTCCACAAGAGACCCAGTACTTC. Amino acids: CSASLRDSPQETQYF. The chain joins TRBV20-1 to TRBJ2-5, with D perhaps matching TRBD2 (6 bases). The CDR3 covers 15 residues. V lost 3 bases, J lost 2 bases, and 16 bases lay in between. CDR1 DFQATT and CDR2 SNEGSKA come from the germline V gene (reference sequence).

Only a few counts were recorded for this clone. This chain uses TRBV27 with TRBJ1-6, with D unresolved. Germline CDR1 MNHEY, CDR2 SMNVEV (reference sequence). The CDR3 is 16 residues long. The V end lost 0 bases, the J end lost 2 bases, and 8 bases lay between the germline ends. CDR3 sequence (DNA): TGTGCCAGCAGTTTATCTGCCGGGACCTATAATTCACCCCTCCACTTT. Its translation: CASSLSAGTYNSPLHF.

The chain carries TRBV5-1 and TRBJ2-5, with 10 bases aligning to TRBD2. V trimming: 3 bases; J trimming: 2 bases; junction bases outside the gene matches: 10. CDR1 SGHRS and CDR2 YFSETQ come from the germline V gene. The CDR3 is 17 amino acids. Written as DNA, the CDR3 is TGCGCCAGCAGCTCTCAACCCCAGACTAGCGGGCAAGAGACCCAGTACTTC. Its translation: CASSSQPQTSGQETQYF.

This clone occurred a few times. The CDR3 sequence is CASSNNPGGPYNEQFF. The CDR3 DNA is TGTGCCAGCAGCAATAACCCAGGGGGTCCCTACAATGAGCAGTTCTTC. The chain uses TRBV21-1 and TRBJ2-1; the table names TRBD1, a call not compared with the DNA. TRBV21-1 constitutes a pseudogene. This CDR3 spans 16 amino acids.